Presented here are 2 T cell receptor beta chains from one specimen sequenced in a study of shared T cell receptors in the human thymus. Generated by immunoSEQ multiplex PCR, the TCRdb table keeps only in-frame clones and is missing some. The sample shows 700,000 or so clones, 70% to 90% of them seen only once. This same sample was also part of a study on human thymus T cells.

Sequencing was carried out using thymocytes. Receptor source: a girl less than two years old with a congenital heart defect.

This sequence joins TRBV28 and TRBJ1-3; D unclear. The CDR3 totals 15 residues. Trimming cost V 7 bases and J 3 bases, with 16 bases left between them. Germline loops: CDR1 MDHEN, CDR2 SYDVKM. CDR3 sequence: CASIEVPHNGNTIYF. DNA for the CDR3: TGTGCCAGCATAGAGGTGCCGCACAATGGAAACACCATATATTTT.

J is TRBJ1-2 and V is TRBV28; D remains unclear. The V end was cut by 6 bases, the J end by 3 bases, with 17 bases between. There are 15 residues in the CDR3. Germline V lookup: CDR1 MDHEN, CDR2 SYDVKM. The CDR3 DNA follows: TGTGCCAGCAGCCGACTGATGACGGACTACTATGGCTACACCTTC. Protein: CASSRLMTDYYGYTF.